These 20 T cell receptor beta chains were sequenced from one sample in a study of blood T cells in healthy people across ages. Primers used in a second PCR of about 7 to 12 cycles were a sample-barcoded 5' primer and a J-beta primer mix. TCRdb processed the 5' RACE reads anew with MiXCR; each CDR3 protein has one entry. The table includes about 680,000 distinct CDR3 sequences, over 45% detected once. Specimen: blood. The receptor source for this set is a woman aged 55-70 years in good health.

This clonotype appeared many times. The chain carries TRBV5-1 and TRBJ2-7, with 8 positions matching TRBD2. V was clipped by 4 bases and J by 1 base; unmatched bases: 7. This CDR3 comprises 15 residues. Germline-derived CDR1 and CDR2 are SGHRS and YFSETQ. CDR3 sequence reads: CASSRGTRTSYEQYF. The CDR3 DNA reads TGCGCCAGCAGCCGGGGGACTAGGACGTCCTACGAGCAGTACTTC.

At least ten counts were recorded for this clonotype. This chain connects TRBV4-1 to TRBJ2-7; 9 nucleotides agree with TRBD2. This CDR3 is 15 amino acids long. With V trimmed by 0 bases and J by 5 bases, 5 bases remained unmatched. From germline, CDR1 is MGHRA and CDR2 YSYEKL. DNA for the CDR3: TGCGCCAGCAGCCAAGATTCTAGCGGGAACGACGAGCAGTACTTC. This translates into CASSQDSSGNDEQYF.

This clonotype was seen more than once but under ten times. The V call is TRBV5-1, the J call TRBJ2-7; 7 nucleotides agree with TRBD1. Germline CDR1 and CDR2: SGHRS and YFSETQ. The CDR3 contains 12 residues. V lost 4 bases and J lost 7; bases outside the gene matches: 5. CDR3 residues: CASSATGVEQYF. CDR3 nucleotides: TGCGCCAGCAGCGCTACAGGGGTGGAGCAGTACTTC.

This clonotype has only one observation. It may be a read error: a sequence one base away is much more abundant. The CDR3 DNA follows: TGTGCCAGCAGCAAGGACGTCTACAAGCAGTACTTC. It yields the protein CASSKDVYKQYF. This chain uses TRBV12-3 or TRBV12-4 with TRBJ2-5; no firm D call. The CDR3 has 12 amino acids. Trimming took 6 bases from V and 11 from J, leaving 16 bases between them.

The chain uses TRBV25-1 and TRBJ2-1; a weak D match, TRBD2 (6 bases). In germline, CDR1 is MGHDK, CDR2 SYGVNS. The V end lost 4 bases, the J end lost 8 bases, and 15 bases lay between the germline ends. The CDR3 runs 14 residues. The CDR3, as DNA: TGTGCCAGCAGTGCCTTAGCTAGCGAGGATGAGCAGTTCTTC. Translated: CASSALASEDEQFF.

This chain links TRBV6-5 with TRBJ1-1, with 7 bases that match TRBD1. Per the germline V gene, CDR1 is MNHEY and CDR2 is SVGAGI. The ends lost 6 bases at V and 3 bases at J; junction bases unmatched: 7. The CDR3 length is 14 residues. The CDR3 DNA is TGTGCCAGCAGCTCTGACAGGGTTGACACTGAAGCTTTCTTT. The encoded protein is CASSSDRVDTEAFF.

The chain employs TRBV3-1 and TRBJ1-1; D gene uncertain. V lost 0 bases to trimming and J lost 1 base, with 6 bases between them. The CDR3 sequence is 14 residues long. In germline, CDR1 is LGHDT, CDR2 YNNKEL (reference sequence). In DNA, the CDR3 is TGTGCCAGCAGCCAAGAGGTCGAGAACACTGAAGCTTTCTTT. This sequence encodes CASSQEVENTEAFF. Full variable domain (outside the CDR3, taken from reference TRBV3-1 and TRBJ1-1): DTAVSQTPKYLVTQMGNDKSIKCEQNLGHDTMYWYKQDSKKFLKIMFSYNNKELIINETVPNRFSPKSPDKAHLNLHINSLELGDSAVYFCASSQEVENTEAFFGQGTRLTVV.

The chain uses TRBV6-5 and TRBJ2-3; maybe TRBD1 (6 bases). The CDR3 is 14 residues long. The V end lost 8 bases, the J end lost 3 bases, and 15 bases lay between the germline ends. Germline lookup yields CDR1 MNHEY and CDR2 SVGAGI. The DNA for the CDR3 is TGTGCCAGCTGCACAGGGTTCGGGACAGATACGCAGTATTTT. Translating it yields CASCTGFGTDTQYF.

The chain is built from TRBV10-3 and TRBJ2-7; TRBD2 aligns across 8 bases. Germline loops: CDR1 ENHRY, CDR2 SYGVKD. V was pared by 4 bases and J by 0 bases, with 2 bases of the junction left unmatched. The CDR3 loop spans 14 amino acids. CDR3 nucleotides: TGTGCCATCAGTGTAACTAGCGGCTCCTACGAGCAGTACTTC. Translation gives CAISVTSGSYEQYF.

This clonotype was seen at least ten times. The CDR3 is CASSPNRGGGYTF. Here the CDR3 DNA reads TGTGCCAGCAGCCCCAACAGGGGCGGTGGCTACACCTTC. This sequence joins TRBV6-6 and TRBJ1-2; 7 bases line up with TRBD1. The germline gives CDR1 MNHNY, CDR2 SVGAGI (reference sequence). V was clipped by 6 bases and J by 7 bases; unmatched bases: 8. The CDR3 covers 13 residues.

This clonotype has only a few counts. The chain links TRBV7-9 to TRBJ1-4; D remains ambiguous. This CDR3 has 15 amino acids. Trimming removed 2 bases from V and 0 bases from J, with 7 bases in between. In germline, CDR1 is SEHNR, CDR2 FQNEAQ (reference sequence). The CDR3 region has the DNA TGTGCCAGCAGCTTATCGGCTGCAACTAATGAAAAACTGTTTTTT. Translation gives CASSLSAATNEKLFF.

In this sample, this clonotype turned up a few times. The chain links TRBV7-2 to TRBJ1-5; the D is unclear. The V gene's germline CDR1 is SGHTA and CDR2 FQGNSA. Trimming pared 5 bases from V and 4 bases from J, leaving 9 bases between. The CDR3 has 13 amino acids. The DNA of the CDR3 is TGTGCCAGCAGCGCCCGGAAGAATCAGCCCCAGCATTTT. It codes for CASSARKNQPQHF.

This clonotype was seen a few times. This chain connects TRBV4-3 to TRBJ1-5; a possible D gene is TRBD1 (5 bases). This CDR3 comprises 14 residues. Germline V CDR1 and CDR2: LGHNA, YSLEER. V lost 0 bases to trimming and J lost 5 bases, with 8 bases between them. As DNA, the CDR3 is TGCGCCAGCAGCCAAGATGGGGGGGATCAGCCCCAGCATTTT. Protein sequence: CASSQDGGDQPQHF.

This chain connects TRBV3-1 to TRBJ1-2; D gene ambiguous. The germline V gene encodes CDR1 LGHDT and CDR2 YNNKEL (reference sequence). V shed 3 bases and J shed 0 bases, with 8 bases lying between them. This CDR3 contains 14 residues. The CDR3 bases are TGTGCCAGCAGCCATACGGCCCCTAACTATGGCTACACCTTC. It codes for CASSHTAPNYGYTF.

CDR3 in DNA: TGTGCCAGCACCTATTCTCCGGGACAGGGCGAGCAGTACTTC. It encodes CASTYSPGQGEQYF. The chain couples TRBV12-3 or TRBV12-4 to TRBJ2-7; the match to TRBD1 covers 9 bases. CDR3 length: 14 residues. V gave up 7 bases and J gave up 6 bases; unmatched junction bases: 10.

This clonotype was detected only a few times. This sequence joins TRBV5-1 and TRBJ2-7, with D possibly matching TRBD1 (5 bases). Germline loops: CDR1 SGHRS, CDR2 YFSETQ. Trimming cost V 1 base and J 0 bases, with 11 bases left between them. The CDR3 sequence is 15 residues long. The CDR3 reads CASSLSAGNSYEQYF. The CDR3 bases are TGCGCCAGCAGCTTGTCGGCAGGGAACTCCTACGAGCAGTACTTC.

This clonotype showed up just a few times. The chain combines TRBV7-2 with TRBJ2-3, with a tentative D call TRBD2 (6 bases). CDR3 length equals 14 residues. CDR1 and CDR2 (germline): SGHTA, FQGNSA. V shed 0 bases and J shed 5 bases, with 9 bases lying between them. The CDR3 nucleotides read TGTGCCAGCAGCTTAGCGGGAGGTTTAGATACGCAGTATTTT. Its translation: CASSLAGGLDTQYF.

The V call is TRBV7-3, the J call TRBJ2-3; the D gene is possibly TRBD2 (6 bases). Trimming stripped 2 bases from V and 6 bases from J, with 12 bases between. The germline V gene has CDR1 SGHTA and CDR2 FQGTGA. The CDR3 totals 14 residues. The CDR3: CASSLGAGSDTQYF. The CDR3 region has the DNA TGTGCCAGCAGCTTAGGGGCGGGATCCGATACGCAGTATTTT.

The V and J genes are TRBV5-1 and TRBJ2-5; TRBD2 matches 7 bases. The CDR3 totals 14 residues. Germline values: CDR1 SGHRS, CDR2 YFSETQ. With V trimmed by 0 bases and J by 5 bases, 4 bases remained unmatched. The CDR3 here is CASSLVPGGETQYF. For the CDR3, the DNA is TGCGCCAGCAGCTTGGTCCCCGGGGGGGAGACCCAGTACTTC.

The chain carries TRBV24-1 and TRBJ2-7, with D possibly matching TRBD1 (7 bases). The germline V gene has CDR1 KGHDR and CDR2 SFDVKD. V lost 1 base, J lost 2 bases, and 11 bases lay in between. The CDR3 length is 15 residues. The CDR3 loop is CATSDFSRGAYEQYF. CDR3 nucleotide sequence: TGTGCCACCAGTGATTTTTCCAGGGGGGCCTACGAGCAGTACTTC.